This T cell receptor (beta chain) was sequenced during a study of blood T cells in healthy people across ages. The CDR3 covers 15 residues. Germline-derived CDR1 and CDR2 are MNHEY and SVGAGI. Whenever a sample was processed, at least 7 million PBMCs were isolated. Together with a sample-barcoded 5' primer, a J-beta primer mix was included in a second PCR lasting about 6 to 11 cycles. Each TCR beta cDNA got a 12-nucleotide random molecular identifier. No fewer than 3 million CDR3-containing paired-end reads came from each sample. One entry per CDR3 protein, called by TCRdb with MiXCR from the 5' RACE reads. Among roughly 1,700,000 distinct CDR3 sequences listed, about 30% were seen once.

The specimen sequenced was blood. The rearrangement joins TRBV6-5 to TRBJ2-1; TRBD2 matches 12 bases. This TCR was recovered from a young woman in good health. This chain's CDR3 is CSTSGSLTNYNEQFF. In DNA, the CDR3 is TGTTCGACTAGCGGGAGCCTGACAAACTACAATGAGCAGTTCTTC.